This T cell receptor (beta chain) was captured in a study of control samples from healthy donors and cancer patients. Some clones are missing from TCRdb's copy, which holds only in-frame ones; the method was immunoSEQ multiplex PCR. The sample has 100,000 to 150,000 clones; around 90% are singletons. CDR1 and CDR2 (germline): MGHRA, YSYEKL. The CDR3 has 16 residues. V shed 0 bases and J shed 4 bases, with 13 bases lying between them. Sequencing input: blood. The V and J genes are TRBV4-1 and TRBJ2-1; D unclear. This clonotype was obtained from a man in his forties or fifties in good health. The CDR3 nucleotides read TGCGCCAGCAGCCAAGAGCCGGGTACGCGATACAATGAGCAGTTCTTC. Amino acid sequence: CASSQEPGTRYNEQFF.